These T cell receptor beta chains were read from a single sample in a study of T-cell memory formation after mild COVID-19. In TCRdb, the 5' RACE reads were re-called with MiXCR into one record per CDR3 protein. The sample has more than 120,000 distinct CDR3 sequences, over 6% seen once; the top ten hold around 2%. The sequenced sample was PBMCs or a T cell subset sorted from them (not recorded which). The receptors were sampled from an adult woman who had mild COVID-19 (a few samples of this study predate the infection). Cell type and time point are not known. CDR3s include the opening cysteine and the closing phenylalanine or tryptophan.

v_call: TRBV7-2; j_call: TRBJ2-3; cdr3_aa: CATRTSGVPDTQYF
v_call: TRBV29-1; j_call: TRBJ2-7; cdr3_aa: CSVEATGSVAEQYF
v_call: TRBV3-1; j_call: TRBJ1-5; cdr3_aa: CASSQDNGSKWPQHF
v_call: TRBV5-1; j_call: TRBJ2-4; cdr3_aa: CASSWGLAGLAKNIQYF
v_call: TRBV7-2; j_call: TRBJ2-7; cdr3_aa: CASSLSKAEQYF
v_call: TRBV20-1; j_call: TRBJ1-3; cdr3_aa: CSARNRVSGNTIYF
v_call: TRBV7-2; j_call: TRBJ2-2; cdr3_aa: CASSNTGHTGELFF
v_call: TRBV6-1; j_call: TRBJ1-1; cdr3_aa: CASSEMRGNTEAFF
v_call: TRBV7-3; j_call: TRBJ2-5; cdr3_aa: CASSQRGPTSGGETQYF
v_call: TRBV24-1; j_call: TRBJ2-2; cdr3_aa: CATSEEGTPTGELFF
v_call: TRBV5-1; j_call: TRBJ2-7; cdr3_aa: CASKGSSQDEQYF
v_call: TRBV9; j_call: TRBJ1-1; cdr3_aa: CASSKTDSEAFF
v_call: TRBV29-1; j_call: TRBJ2-3; cdr3_aa: CSALQGTDTQYF
v_call: TRBV7-9; j_call: TRBJ2-7; cdr3_aa: CASSLTGPSYEQYF
v_call: TRBV19; j_call: TRBJ2-1; cdr3_aa: CASSPTGTYNEQFF
v_call: TRBV27; j_call: TRBJ2-1; cdr3_aa: CASSSPVGSEQFF
v_call: TRBV30; j_call: TRBJ2-5; cdr3_aa: CAWTHSRTSQLRETQYF
v_call: TRBV6-1; j_call: TRBJ1-2; cdr3_aa: CATSAITYGYTF
v_call: TRBV5-1; j_call: TRBJ2-5; cdr3_aa: CASSLAVILGQETQYF
v_call: TRBV29-1; j_call: TRBJ2-4; cdr3_aa: CSVGDSSLAKNIQYF
v_call: TRBV24-1; j_call: TRBJ2-2; cdr3_aa: CATSDPGFSTGELFF
v_call: TRBV10-3; j_call: TRBJ2-7; cdr3_aa: CAISEQGGRAFTGYEQYF
v_call: TRBV25-1; j_call: TRBJ2-7; cdr3_aa: CASSVVTGGYSYEQYF
v_call: TRBV11-1; j_call: TRBJ2-7; cdr3_aa: CASSLALGRAYEQYF
v_call: TRBV5-1; j_call: TRBJ2-5; cdr3_aa: CASSIGTGLTQETQYF
v_call: TRBV4-1; j_call: TRBJ2-2; cdr3_aa: CASSQGWAARANTGELFF
v_call: TRBV9; j_call: TRBJ1-3; cdr3_aa: CASSVGGVAGNTIYF
v_call: TRBV5-1; j_call: TRBJ2-6; cdr3_aa: CASSPQEAGANVLTF
v_call: TRBV27; j_call: TRBJ2-7; cdr3_aa: CASSFTSGSSYEQYF
v_call: TRBV7-9; j_call: TRBJ2-3; cdr3_aa: CASSLGSTDTQYF
v_call: TRBV20-1; j_call: TRBJ1-1; cdr3_aa: CSARTRDFVTEAFF
v_call: TRBV30; j_call: TRBJ2-1; cdr3_aa: CAWSPGIAEQFF
v_call: TRBV19; j_call: TRBJ1-1; cdr3_aa: CASTRQSLNTEAFF
v_call: TRBV9; j_call: TRBJ2-5; cdr3_aa: CASSVDGRALRYQETQYF
v_call: TRBV5-1; j_call: TRBJ2-2; cdr3_aa: CASSLVDREGELFF
v_call: TRBV12-3/TRBV12-4; j_call: TRBJ1-1; cdr3_aa: CASSSRDRVDAFF
v_call: TRBV7-3; j_call: TRBJ2-6; cdr3_aa: CASSSGQGRGANVLTF
v_call: TRBV7-3; j_call: TRBJ2-1; cdr3_aa: CASRPLGGGPYNEQFF
v_call: TRBV4-1; j_call: TRBJ2-5; cdr3_aa: CASSQDRFGQGTQETQYF
v_call: TRBV7-3; j_call: TRBJ2-1; cdr3_aa: CASSPTGQAINNEQFF
v_call: TRBV5-6; j_call: TRBJ2-2; cdr3_aa: CASSLRSRGTGELFF
v_call: TRBV7-2; j_call: TRBJ2-1; cdr3_aa: CASSLRGGEQFF
v_call: TRBV7-6; j_call: TRBJ2-3; cdr3_aa: CASSFQVATDTQYF
v_call: TRBV4-1; j_call: TRBJ1-6; cdr3_aa: CASSQTGSNSPLHF
v_call: TRBV27; j_call: TRBJ1-5; cdr3_aa: CASGTHPGGRKGNQPQHF
v_call: TRBV29-1; j_call: TRBJ1-1; cdr3_aa: CSVVYAALYTEAFF
v_call: TRBV4-1; j_call: TRBJ2-1; cdr3_aa: CASSQDGPRISNEQFF
v_call: TRBV24-1; j_call: TRBJ2-5; cdr3_aa: CATSDPGQYQETQYF
v_call: TRBV7-9; j_call: TRBJ1-1; cdr3_aa: CASSSPALYTGVAEAFF
v_call: TRBV19; j_call: TRBJ1-5; cdr3_aa: CASSIPGRAGNQPQHF
v_call: TRBV7-2; j_call: TRBJ2-3; cdr3_aa: CASSPLERRWDTQYF
v_call: TRBV5-1; j_call: TRBJ1-1; cdr3_aa: CASSSSAPMNTEAFF
v_call: TRBV5-4; j_call: TRBJ1-1; cdr3_aa: CASSLDWDTEAFF
v_call: TRBV14; j_call: TRBJ2-1; cdr3_aa: CASSQVVGSSYNEQFF
v_call: TRBV21-1; j_call: TRBJ2-1; cdr3_aa: CASSKAFSGRVRSYNEQFF
v_call: TRBV20-1; j_call: TRBJ1-5; cdr3_aa: CSAAGGNQPQHF
v_call: TRBV4-1; j_call: TRBJ2-3; cdr3_aa: CASSQEPRIQLAGDVDTQYF